Presented here are 21 T cell receptor beta chains from one specimen sequenced in a study of blood T cell repertoires in COVID-19. Here immunoSEQ multiplex PCR was the method, and the copy in TCRdb shows in-frame clones only, minus some. Here the sample spans under 200,000 clones, roughly 88% being singletons. Source material: peripheral blood. The receptors were sampled from a woman older than 75 with active or convalescent COVID-19.

The chain recombines TRBV6-5 with TRBJ2-5; D is perhaps TRBD2 (6 bases). This CDR3 has 13 amino acids. Germline CDR1 MNHEY, CDR2 SVGAGI. Trimming left V 4 bases short and J 5 bases short, with 11 bases between. As DNA, the CDR3 is TGTGCCAGCAGTTTCGGGACTCTCGAGACCCAGTACTTC. Protein sequence: CASSFGTLETQYF.

The chain recombines TRBV7-2 with TRBJ2-3; TRBD2 matches 11 bases. V lost 8 bases to trimming and J lost 8 bases; unmatched junction nucleotides: 15. The V gene's germline CDR1 is SGHTA and CDR2 FQGNSA. CDR3 length equals 16 residues. The CDR3 DNA reads as TGTGCCAGCCAGGGACTAGCGGACAATTCACAGAGTACGCAGTATTTT. Translation gives CASQGLADNSQSTQYF.

This chain connects TRBV19 to TRBJ1-6; TRBD1 agrees at 10 bases. The V and J ends lost 6 bases and 7 bases, in that order; junction bases with no gene match: 9. CDR3 size: 16 residues. Looked up from germline, CDR1 is LNHDA and CDR2 is SQIVND (reference sequence). The CDR3 here is CASRQGTGVRNSPLHF. The CDR3 DNA reads as TGTGCCAGTAGGCAGGGGACAGGGGTTCGAAATTCACCCCTCCACTTT.

The CDR3 coding sequence is TGTGCCAGCAGTTCCGACAGGGGCAATTCACCCCTCCACTTT. Its protein is CASSSDRGNSPLHF. The chain carries TRBV2 and TRBJ1-6, with 8 bases fitting TRBD1. CDR1 SNHLY and CDR2 FYNNEI come from the germline V gene. The CDR3 sequence is 14 residues long. After removal of 5 bases from V and 7 bases from J, the junction contained 4 bases not matched to a gene.

The rearrangement links TRBV7-2 to TRBJ2-7; the match to TRBD2 covers 7 bases. Germline V gene lookup returns CDR1 SGHTA and CDR2 FQGNSA. This CDR3 region has 15 residues. V shed 2 bases, J shed 2 bases, and the junction held 6 bases outside the gene matches. The CDR3: CASSLSGRGTYEQYF. CDR3 in DNA: TGTGCCAGCAGCTTATCGGGGCGGGGGACCTACGAGCAGTACTTC.

The genes are TRBV4-3 and TRBJ1-1; no clear D gene. Looked up from germline, CDR1 is LGHNA and CDR2 is YSLEER. V lost 1 base and J lost 7, with 10 bases in between. The length of the CDR3 is 13 residues. CDR3 protein: CASSQGNGIEAFF. Written as DNA, the CDR3 is TGCGCCAGCAGCCAAGGTAACGGGATTGAAGCTTTCTTT.

Remarks on this clone: A much larger clone differs from this one at a single base, so this may be a read error. The sample contains more than one DNA sequence encoding this CDR3. The J gene is TRBJ2-1, the V gene TRBV6-5; D is undetermined. The CDR3 loop spans 11 amino acids. The V gene lost 6 bases and the J gene lost 3 bases, with 3 bases spanning the gap. Germline-derived CDR1 and CDR2 are MNHEY and SVGAGI. Here the CDR3 reads CASSLYNEQFF. The CDR3 nucleotides read TGTGCCAGCAGCCTCTACAATGAGCAGTTCTTC.

J is TRBJ2-1 and V is TRBV5-6, with TRBD2 as a possible D gene (5 bases). Trimming took off 3 bases at V and 7 bases at J, with 20 bases between the two ends. Germline loops: CDR1 SGHDT, CDR2 YYEEEE. The CDR3 length is 16 residues. The CDR3 loop is CASSSGLGLIANEQFF. CDR3 coding DNA: TGTGCCAGCAGCTCGGGTCTTGGACTTATTGCGAATGAGCAGTTCTTC.

This chain connects TRBV27 to TRBJ1-4, with a possible D match to TRBD1 (5 bases). V lost 3 bases, J lost 8 bases, and 13 bases lay in between. Germline-derived CDR1 and CDR2 are MNHEY and SMNVEV (reference sequence). The CDR3 loop spans 14 amino acids. The CDR3 sequence is CASSLGRWGEKLFF. For the CDR3, the DNA is TGTGCCAGCAGTTTGGGGCGATGGGGCGAAAAACTGTTTTTT.

This clone was counted once. J is TRBJ1-2 and V is TRBV2; 8 positions match TRBD1. J lost 6 bases, V lost 6 bases, and 6 bases had no gene match. The CDR3 has 13 residues. Germline CDR1 SNHLY, CDR2 FYNNEI. The CDR3 here is CASRKDREDGYTF. The DNA for the CDR3 is TGTGCCAGCAGGAAGGACAGGGAAGATGGCTACACCTTC.

This clone was observed a single time. CDR3 nucleotides: TGTGCCAGTAGTCGCGGCTACACTGAAGCTTTCTTT. This translates into CASSRGYTEAFF. J is TRBJ1-1 and V is TRBV19; D uncertain. V gave up 5 bases and J gave up 3 bases, with 7 bases separating them. Germline V gene data show CDR1 as LNHDA and CDR2 as SQIVND (reference sequence). The CDR3 contains 12 residues.

The sample holds one count of this clone. This chain connects TRBV7-2 to TRBJ2-5; possibly TRBD1 for D (7 bases). Germline CDR1 and CDR2: SGHTA and FQGNSA. There are 14 residues in the CDR3. The V and J ends lost 2 bases and 6 bases respectively, with 13 bases between them. In nucleotides, the CDR3 is TGTGCCAGCAGCTTAATGGAGGGGGCAAAGACCCAGTACTTC. It is translated as CASSLMEGAKTQYF.

The chain links TRBV18 to TRBJ1-1, with TRBD1 identical over 9 bases. CDR1 KGHSH and CDR2 LQKENI come from the germline V gene. Losses at the gene ends were 3 bases for V and 4 bases for J; bases not matched to a gene: 3. The CDR3 loop spans 14 amino acids. CDR3 protein: CASSPGQGGTEAFF. The CDR3, as DNA: TGTGCCAGCTCACCGGGACAGGGAGGCACTGAAGCTTTCTTT.

Note on this clone: A much larger clone differs by one base, so this may be a read error. V usage is TRBV6-6 and J usage is TRBJ1-3; D unresolved. The CDR3 has 12 amino acids. Germline V gives CDR1 MNHNY, CDR2 SVGAGI (reference sequence). V was shortened by 4 bases and J by 4 bases, with 5 bases between the two germline ends. DNA for the CDR3: TGTGCCAGCAGTTCCCAGGGAAACACCATATATTTT. Translating it yields CASSSQGNTIYF.

The chain uses TRBV7-2 and TRBJ1-1, with 8 bases matching TRBD1. The V segment lost 5 bases and the J segment 1 base; nucleotides outside the gene matches: 6. The CDR3 is made up of 15 amino acids. Germline CDR1 SGHTA, CDR2 FQGNSA. CDR3 loop: CASSPQGGANTEAFF. In nucleotides, the CDR3 is TGTGCCAGCAGCCCACAGGGGGGGGCGAACACTGAAGCTTTCTTT.

CDR3 bases: TGTGCCAGTAGTATGGCAGGTATCGTGGACACTGAAGCTTTCTTT. This gives the protein CASSMAGIVDTEAFF. The rearrangement links TRBV19 to TRBJ1-1; the D is unclear. Germline V gene sequence: CDR1 LNHDA, CDR2 SQIVND (reference sequence). The CDR3 totals 15 residues. The V and J ends lost 3 bases and 3 bases respectively, with 14 bases between them.

This chain joins TRBV5-5 and TRBJ1-2; a weak D match, TRBD1 (6 bases). Germline lookup yields CDR1 SGHKS and CDR2 YYEKEE (reference sequence). Deletions cut 3 bases from V and 2 bases from J, with 11 bases between. The CDR3 spans 14 residues. CDR3 nucleotide sequence: TGTGCCAGCAGCTCATGGACAGCAAACTATGGCTACACCTTC. This codes for CASSSWTANYGYTF.

The gene calls are TRBV5-4 and TRBJ1-1; 7 bases agree with TRBD1. Looked up from germline, CDR1 is SGHNT and CDR2 is YYREEE (reference sequence). Trimming took 5 bases from V and 5 from J; bases not matched to a gene: 9. The CDR3 sequence is 14 residues long. The CDR3 is CASRRTGGKTEAFF. CDR3 DNA sequence: TGTGCCAGCAGAAGGACAGGAGGGAAAACTGAAGCTTTCTTT.

The V call is TRBV7-2, the J call TRBJ2-5; a possible D gene is TRBD2 (7 bases). Germline loops: CDR1 SGHTA, CDR2 FQGNSA. This CDR3 comprises 16 residues. Trimming cost V 1 base and J 4 bases, with 16 bases left between them. The DNA of the CDR3 is TGTGCCAGCAGCTTAGATGAACGGGGGGCCCTAGAGACCCAGTACTTC. Encoded protein: CASSLDERGALETQYF.

V gene TRBV12-3 or TRBV12-4 combines with J gene TRBJ1-2, with 9 bases fitting TRBD1. The V segment lost 5 bases and the J segment 3 bases; nucleotides outside the gene matches: 1. The length of the CDR3 is 13 residues. The CDR3, as DNA: TGTGCCAGCAGTCGGACAGGGGACTATGGCTACACCTTC. Protein product: CASSRTGDYGYTF.

The chain is built from TRBV6-5 and TRBJ1-1, with D unclear. Germline CDR1 reads MNHEY; CDR2 reads SVGAGI. The CDR3 is 13 residues long. V shed 6 bases and J shed 6 bases, with 14 bases lying between them. The CDR3 loop reads CASSHIAPAEAFF. The CDR3 DNA sequence: TGTGCCAGCAGCCATATAGCCCCCGCTGAAGCTTTCTTT.